The 23 T cell receptor beta chains in this list originate from one sample, sequenced in a study of identifying expanded T cells in peripheral blood. Only in-frame clones appear in the TCRdb table, and some are missing; sequencing was by immunoSEQ multiplex PCR. The sample records 70,000 to 95,000 clones, about 88% being singletons. What was sequenced was blood. Receptors were obtained from a person aged 18 to 70 in good health.

V usage is TRBV19 and J usage is TRBJ2-3; D uncertain. The CDR3 consists of 13 residues. V was trimmed by 4 bases and J by 2 bases, leaving 7 bases between them. Germline CDR1 reads LNHDA; CDR2 reads SQIVND (reference sequence). CDR3 sequence reads: CASSREYTDTQYF. CDR3 coding DNA: TGTGCCAGTAGTAGGGAATACACAGATACGCAGTATTTT.

V and J are TRBV28 and TRBJ2-5, with unresolved D. Trimming took off 5 bases at V and 7 bases at J, with 8 bases between the two ends. The CDR3 consists of 11 residues. CDR1 and CDR2 from the germline V gene are MDHEN and SYDVKM. The chain's CDR3 is CASSPSRTQYF. CDR3 coding DNA: TGTGCCAGCAGTCCTTCCCGGACCCAGTACTTC.

This chain connects TRBV7-3 to TRBJ2-6, with D hard to call. Germline-derived CDR1 and CDR2 are SGHTA and FQGTGA. V lost 1 base and J 0 bases, leaving 4 bases between the germline ends. The CDR3 covers 15 residues. CDR3 bases: TGTGCCAGCAGCTTAAAACCCTCTGGGGCCAACGTCCTGACTTTC. Its protein product is CASSLKPSGANVLTF.

The J gene is TRBJ1-4, the V gene TRBV2, with D unclear. Trimming shortened V by 3 bases and J by 0 bases, and 8 bases separated the two germline ends. Germline V gene sequence: CDR1 SNHLY, CDR2 FYNNEI. This CDR3 contains 15 residues. The CDR3 DNA sequence: TGTGCCAGCAGTGAGGCTGGGGCAACTAATGAAAAACTGTTTTTT. This gives the protein CASSEAGATNEKLFF.

V is TRBV30 and J is TRBJ2-1; 8 bases fit TRBD2. The CDR3 covers 13 residues. Unmatched junction bases numbered 8, after V lost 4 bases and J lost 9 bases. CDR1 and CDR2 (germline): GTSNPN, SVGIG (reference sequence). The DNA of the CDR3 is TGTGCCTGGACAGGCGGGGGGAGTGGTGAGCAGTTCTTC. Amino acid sequence: CAWTGGGSGEQFF.

This chain connects TRBV7-9 to TRBJ1-2, with 8 bases lining up with TRBD1. Germline V gene data show CDR1 as SEHNR and CDR2 as FQNEAQ (reference sequence). Trimming cost V 3 bases and J 2 bases; bases outside gene matches: 8. The CDR3 totals 16 residues. The CDR3 DNA follows: TGTGCCAGCAGCTTCGATCAGGGGGCAGGGAACTATGGCTACACCTTC. Translated, it gives CASSFDQGAGNYGYTF. Using reference TRBV7-9 and TRBJ1-2 for the parts outside the CDR3, the full variable domain is DTGVSQNPRHKITKRGQNVTFRCDPISEHNRLYWYRQTLGQGPEFLTYFQNEAQLEKSRLLSDRFSAERPKGSFSTLEIQRTEQGDSAMYLCASSFDQGAGNYGYTFGSGTRLTVV.

The genes are TRBV5-4 and TRBJ2-7; 11 bases align to TRBD1. With 4 bases clipped from V and 4 bases from J, the junction kept 13 bases outside the gene matches. This CDR3 is 17 amino acids long. The germline CDR1 and CDR2 sequences are SGHNT and YYREEE (reference sequence). CDR3 sequence reads: CASSQPPGQGATYEQYF. The DNA for the CDR3 is TGTGCCAGCAGCCAACCCCCAGGACAGGGGGCAACGTACGAGCAGTACTTC.

This rearrangement joins TRBV29-1 to TRBJ2-6; D is unclear. CDR3 length equals 12 residues. The germline V gene has CDR1 SQVTM and CDR2 ANQGSEA. Trimming pared 7 bases from V and 4 bases from J, leaving 8 bases between. CDR3 bases: TGCAGCGCAAATTCCGGGGCCAACGTCCTGACTTTC. Its protein is CSANSGANVLTF.

This clone came up once. The chain links TRBV7-3 to TRBJ1-5; D is uncertain. Germline values: CDR1 SGHTA, CDR2 FQGTGA. The ends were cut back, 5 bases at V and 5 bases at J, with 13 bases in the middle. CDR3 size: 14 residues. The CDR3 nucleotides are TGTGCCAGCAGCAGCAGTTTGGGGTATCAGCCCCAGCATTTT. Translating it yields CASSSSLGYQPQHF.

The chain is built from TRBV7-2 and TRBJ2-3, with no clear D. Germline values: CDR1 SGHTA, CDR2 FQGNSA. V was trimmed by 5 bases and J by 6 bases, leaving 18 bases between them. The CDR3 sequence is 15 residues long. This CDR3 reads CASSPRSGPGDTQYF. The DNA of the CDR3 is TGTGCCAGCAGCCCGCGGTCTGGTCCTGGGGATACGCAGTATTTT.

This sequence joins TRBV9 and TRBJ1-3; D remains unclear. CDR3 length: 16 amino acids. Germline V CDR1 and CDR2: SGDLS, YYNGEE. V lost 4 bases to trimming and J lost 0 bases, with 14 bases between them. CDR3 coding DNA: TGTGCCAGCAGCACTGATGGCGGGATCTCTGGAAACACCATATATTTT. Translation gives CASSTDGGISGNTIYF.

The genes are TRBV7-3 and TRBJ1-2; a possible D gene is TRBD1 (5 bases). The germline V gene has CDR1 SGHTA and CDR2 FQGTGA. Trimming left V 4 bases short and J 8 bases short, with 8 bases between. The CDR3 spans 11 residues. The CDR3 sequence is CASSSGSGYTF. In nucleotides, the CDR3 is TGTGCCAGCAGCTCAGGGTCCGGCTACACCTTC.

The chain uses TRBV14 and TRBJ2-3; D not certain. There are 14 residues in the CDR3. Trimming removed 1 base from V and 0 bases from J, with 5 bases in between. Germline lookup yields CDR1 SGHDN and CDR2 FVKESK. CDR3 in amino acids: CASSQALSTDTQYF. CDR3 DNA: TGTGCCAGCAGCCAAGCACTAAGCACAGATACGCAGTATTTT.

The chain combines TRBV29-1 with TRBJ2-7; 11 nucleotides align to TRBD2. The V gene's germline CDR1 is SQVTM and CDR2 ANQGSEA. The CDR3 runs to 17 residues. Unmatched junction bases numbered 14, after V lost 7 bases and J lost 0 bases. In DNA form, the CDR3 reads TGCAGCGCCAGACAGGGCGCTAGCGGGGGGAGCTCCTACGAGCAGTACTTC. This translates into CSARQGASGGSSYEQYF.

The chain recombines TRBV5-5 with TRBJ1-6, with D uncertain. The ends were cut back, 0 bases at V and 7 bases at J, with 11 bases in the middle. CDR1 is SGHKS and CDR2 is YYEKEE in the germline V gene (reference sequence). This CDR3 is built from 15 residues. The chain's CDR3 is CASSLASGPNSPLHF. CDR3 nucleotides: TGTGCCAGCAGCTTGGCATCTGGTCCAAATTCACCCCTCCACTTT.

This chain joins TRBV19 and TRBJ1-2; TRBD1 aligns across 10 bases. The CDR3 spans 13 residues. After removal of 5 bases from V and 7 bases from J, the junction contained 4 bases not matched to a gene. Germline V gene data show CDR1 as LNHDA and CDR2 as SQIVND (reference sequence). The CDR3 loop is CASSPDRGLGYTF. CDR3 DNA sequence: TGTGCCAGTAGTCCTGACAGGGGGCTTGGCTACACCTTC.

This chain uses TRBV7-8 with TRBJ2-3, with a weak D call TRBD2 (5 bases). This CDR3 has 13 residues. CDR1 and CDR2 from the germline V gene are SGHVS and FQNEAQ. With 2 bases removed from V and 9 bases from J, the gap between germline ends came to 12 bases. CDR3 bases: TGTGCCAGCAGCTTATTAACTAGGTCGACGCAGTATTTT. Translating gives CASSLLTRSTQYF.

The chain links TRBV14 to TRBJ2-7; D remains ambiguous. Trimming left V 0 bases short and J 7 bases short, with 7 bases between. Germline CDR1 reads SGHDN; CDR2 reads FVKESK. The CDR3 covers 12 residues. DNA for the CDR3: TGTGCCAGCAGCCAAGATTTGCGGGAGCAGTACTTC. This gives the protein CASSQDLREQYF.

The chain recombines TRBV30 with TRBJ1-6; D is unclear. There are 14 residues in the CDR3. Germline V gene data show CDR1 as GTSNPN and CDR2 as SVGIG (reference sequence). Trimming removed 0 bases from V and 7 bases from J, with 10 bases in between. CDR3 in amino acids: CAWSVKDFNSPLHF. Written as DNA, the CDR3 is TGTGCCTGGAGTGTTAAAGATTTCAATTCACCCCTCCACTTT.

The chain joins TRBV18 to TRBJ2-7; a possible D gene is TRBD2 (6 bases). This CDR3 comprises 14 residues. The V end lost 3 bases, the J end lost 7 bases, and 16 bases lay between the germline ends. Per the germline V gene, CDR1 is KGHSH and CDR2 is LQKENI. The CDR3 sequence: CASSPPTGVGEQYF. CDR3 DNA: TGTGCCAGCTCACCCCCAACGGGAGTGGGGGAGCAGTACTTC.

The V and J genes are TRBV19 and TRBJ2-7; unclear D gene. The CDR3 length is 13 residues. Trimming cost V 3 bases and J 2 bases, with 8 bases left between them. The V gene's germline CDR1 is LNHDA and CDR2 SQIVND (reference sequence). CDR3 sequence: CASSITRTYEQYF. Here the CDR3 DNA reads TGTGCCAGTAGTATTACCAGGACCTACGAGCAGTACTTC.

This clone appeared a single time. The chain couples TRBV19 to TRBJ2-1, with D possibly being TRBD1 or TRBD2 (5 bases each). V was cut by 10 bases and J by 7 bases, with 20 bases left in between. Germline V gene sequence: CDR1 LNHDA, CDR2 SQIVND (reference sequence). The CDR3 is made up of 14 amino acids. CDR3 sequence (DNA): TGTGCCACCGAGCTTTCCGGGACCGGTAATGAGCAGTTCTTC. Amino acids: CATELSGTGNEQFF. Based on the CDR3 plus reference TRBV19 and TRBJ2-1, the full variable domain is DGGITQSPKYLFRKEGQNVTLSCEQNLNHDAMYWYRQDPGQGLRLIYYSQIVNDFQKGDIAEGYSVSREKKESFPLTVTSAQKNPTAFYLCATELSGTGNEQFFGPGTRLTVL.

This clone has only a few counts. The chain carries TRBV28 and TRBJ2-7; no clear D gene. The CDR3 loop spans 10 amino acids. Trimming removed 5 bases at V and 9 bases at J, with 8 bases between. Germline values: CDR1 MDHEN, CDR2 SYDVKM. The chain's CDR3 is CASSLGRQYF. DNA for the CDR3: TGTGCCAGCAGTCTGGGCCGGCAGTACTTC.